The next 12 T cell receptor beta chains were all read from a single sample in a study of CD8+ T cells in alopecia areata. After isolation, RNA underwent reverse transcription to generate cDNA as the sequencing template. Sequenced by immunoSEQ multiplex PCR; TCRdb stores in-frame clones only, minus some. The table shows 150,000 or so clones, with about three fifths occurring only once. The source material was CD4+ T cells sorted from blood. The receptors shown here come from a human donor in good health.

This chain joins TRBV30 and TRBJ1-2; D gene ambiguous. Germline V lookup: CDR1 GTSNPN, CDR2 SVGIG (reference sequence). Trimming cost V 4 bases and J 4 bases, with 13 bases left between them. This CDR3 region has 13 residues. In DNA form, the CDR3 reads TGTGCCTGGAAGTTAGACATTCGCTATGGCTACACCTTC. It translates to CAWKLDIRYGYTF.

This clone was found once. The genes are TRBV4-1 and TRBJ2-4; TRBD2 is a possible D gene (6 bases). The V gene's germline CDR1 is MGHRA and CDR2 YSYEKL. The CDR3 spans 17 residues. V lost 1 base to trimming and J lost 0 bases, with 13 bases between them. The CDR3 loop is CASSQAGSALAKNIQYF. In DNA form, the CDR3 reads TGCGCCAGCAGCCAAGCCGGGAGTGCACTAGCCAAAAACATTCAGTACTTC.

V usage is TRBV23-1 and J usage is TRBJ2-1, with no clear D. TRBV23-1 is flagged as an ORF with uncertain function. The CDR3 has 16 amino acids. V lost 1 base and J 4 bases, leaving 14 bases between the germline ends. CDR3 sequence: CASSQCRTARYNEQFF. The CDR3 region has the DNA TGCGCCAGCAGTCAATGTCGTACCGCTAGGTACAATGAGCAGTTCTTC.

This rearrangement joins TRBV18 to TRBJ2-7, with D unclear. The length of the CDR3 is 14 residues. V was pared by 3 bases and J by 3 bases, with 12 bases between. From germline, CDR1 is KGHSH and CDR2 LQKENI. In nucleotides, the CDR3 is TGTGCCAGCTCACCCGCTAGGAACAACTACGAGCAGTACTTC. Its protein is CASSPARNNYEQYF.

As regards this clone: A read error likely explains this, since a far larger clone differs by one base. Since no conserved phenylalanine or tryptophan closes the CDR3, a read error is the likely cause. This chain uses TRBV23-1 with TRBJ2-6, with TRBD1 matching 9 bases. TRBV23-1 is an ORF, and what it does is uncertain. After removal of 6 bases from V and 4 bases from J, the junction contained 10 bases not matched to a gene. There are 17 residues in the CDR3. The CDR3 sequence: CASSRRDRVRGANVLTI. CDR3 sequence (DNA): TGCGCCAGCAGCCGCCGGGACAGGGTACGAGGGGCCAACGTCCTGACTATC.

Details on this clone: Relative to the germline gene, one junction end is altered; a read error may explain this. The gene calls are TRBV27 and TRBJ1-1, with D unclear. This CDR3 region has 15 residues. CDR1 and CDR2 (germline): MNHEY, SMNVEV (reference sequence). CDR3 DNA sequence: TGTGCCAGCAGCTTATCCGGAGTAGGGAACACTGAAGCTTTCTTT. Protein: CASSLSGVGNTEAFF.

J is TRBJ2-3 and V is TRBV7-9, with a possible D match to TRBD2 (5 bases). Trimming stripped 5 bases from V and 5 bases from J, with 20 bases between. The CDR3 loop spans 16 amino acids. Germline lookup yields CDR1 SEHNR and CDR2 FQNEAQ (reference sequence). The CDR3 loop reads CASSPPLGSGVDTQYF. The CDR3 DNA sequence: TGTGCCAGCAGCCCACCCCTGGGGAGCGGCGTAGATACGCAGTATTTT.

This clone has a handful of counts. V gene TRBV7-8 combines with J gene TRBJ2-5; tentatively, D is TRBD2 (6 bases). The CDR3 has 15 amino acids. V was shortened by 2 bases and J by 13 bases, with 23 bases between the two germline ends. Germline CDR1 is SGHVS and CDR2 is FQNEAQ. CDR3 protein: CASSLIPRESPQRYF. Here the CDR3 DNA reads TGTGCCAGCAGCTTAATACCCCGGGAGAGTCCTCAGCGGTACTTC.

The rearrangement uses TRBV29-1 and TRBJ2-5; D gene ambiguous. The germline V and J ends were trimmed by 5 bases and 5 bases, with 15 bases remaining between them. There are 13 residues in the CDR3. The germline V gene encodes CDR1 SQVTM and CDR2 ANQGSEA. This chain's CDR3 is CSVMTRLSETQYF. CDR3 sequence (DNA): TGCAGCGTTATGACACGCCTATCGGAGACCCAGTACTTC.

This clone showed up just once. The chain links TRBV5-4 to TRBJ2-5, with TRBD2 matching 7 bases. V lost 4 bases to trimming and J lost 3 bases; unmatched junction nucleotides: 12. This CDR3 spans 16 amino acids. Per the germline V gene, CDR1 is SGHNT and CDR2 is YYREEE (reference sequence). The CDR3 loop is CASSPGLAATKETQYF. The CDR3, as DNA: TGTGCCAGCAGCCCGGGCCTAGCGGCAACTAAAGAGACCCAGTACTTC.

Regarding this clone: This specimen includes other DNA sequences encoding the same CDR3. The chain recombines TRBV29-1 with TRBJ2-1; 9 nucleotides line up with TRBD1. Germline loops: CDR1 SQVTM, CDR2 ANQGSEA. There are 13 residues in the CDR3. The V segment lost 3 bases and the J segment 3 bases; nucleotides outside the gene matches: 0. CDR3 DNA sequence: TGCAGCGTTGAGGACAGGGGCTACAATGAGCAGTTCTTC. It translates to CSVEDRGYNEQFF.

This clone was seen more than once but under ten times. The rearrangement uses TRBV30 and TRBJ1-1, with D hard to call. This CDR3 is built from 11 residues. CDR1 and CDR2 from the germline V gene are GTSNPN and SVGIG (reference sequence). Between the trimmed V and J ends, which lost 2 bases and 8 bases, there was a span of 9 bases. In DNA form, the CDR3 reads TGTGCCTGGAGTAAGAGCGGAGAAGCTTTCTTT. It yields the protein CAWSKSGEAFF.